Given below is one T cell receptor beta chain in context. Its antigen remains unknown. This CDR3 region has 15 residues. Germline V gene sequence: CDR1 MNHNS, CDR2 SASEGT. Unmatched junction bases numbered 6, after V lost 3 bases and J lost 5 bases. The sample is drawn from a study of cytomegalovirus exposure and HLA in healthy donors. Background on the study: Roughly 179 million T cells yielded some 100 million unique TCR beta sequences, as an earlier analysis found.

Study-level results: Later analysis showed TCR association rates varying by HLA locus, highest for DRB1 and lowest for HLA-C.

PCR employed 60 Vbeta and 13 Jbeta primers. The repertoire was sequenced with immunoSEQ multiplex PCR; TCRdb's copy has only in-frame clones and lacks some. The sample consists of 150,000 or so clones, roughly 75% of them appearing once. Sequencing input: PBMCs. The clonotype originates from a man younger than 35 in good health and CMV-seropositive. This chain uses TRBV6-1 with TRBJ1-1; 10 bases agree with TRBD1. The CDR3 coding sequence is TGTGCCAGCAGTGAGAGGACAGGGGGTAAGACTGAAGCTTTCTTT. Translated: CASSERTGGKTEAFF.